This entry lists 8 T cell receptor beta chains sequenced from one sample in a study of T cell responses to AZD1222 COVID-19 vaccine. Here immunoSEQ multiplex PCR was the method, and the copy in TCRdb shows in-frame clones only, minus some. The sample consists of about 150,000 clones, roughly 88% of them appearing once. The source material was peripheral blood, sampled on day 0 of AZD1222 vaccination. The receptors originated from an adult in good health.

The chain is built from TRBV5-6 and TRBJ2-1; D tentatively reads TRBD1 or TRBD2 (5 bases each). V was pared by 0 bases and J by 7 bases, with 14 bases between. CDR1 and CDR2 (germline): SGHDT, YYEEEE. The CDR3 consists of 15 residues. CDR3 loop: CASSLALSGLNEQFF. The DNA of the CDR3 is TGTGCCAGCAGCTTGGCGTTATCGGGGCTAAATGAGCAGTTCTTC. The variable domain in full, completed from reference TRBV5-6 and TRBJ2-1, reads DAGVTQSPTHLIKTRGQQVTLRCSPKSGHDTVSWYQQALGQGPQFIFQYYEEEERQRGNFPDRFSGHQFPNYSSELNVNALLLGDSALYLCASSLALSGLNEQFFGPGTRLTVL.

This chain uses TRBV7-2 with TRBJ2-1; D may match TRBD1 or TRBD2 (6 bases each). The CDR3 is made up of 14 amino acids. V was trimmed by 1 base and J by 8 bases, leaving 12 bases between them. The germline V gene encodes CDR1 SGHTA and CDR2 FQGNSA. The DNA of the CDR3 is TGTGCCAGCAGCTTAGGAGTTGGGGGGCATGAGCAGTTCTTC. Translated: CASSLGVGGHEQFF.

The rearrangement links TRBV19 to TRBJ1-2, with 7 bases matching TRBD1. Germline trimming cut 6 bases from V and 2 bases from J; bases unmatched to any gene: 3. The germline V gene encodes CDR1 LNHDA and CDR2 SQIVND (reference sequence). The CDR3 is 13 residues long. In DNA, the CDR3 is TGTGCCAGTAGACAGGGGCCAAACTATGGCTACACCTTC. It codes for CASRQGPNYGYTF.

The rearrangement links TRBV5-1 to TRBJ1-1, with D possibly being TRBD1 (6 bases). Germline V gene sequence: CDR1 SGHRS, CDR2 YFSETQ. V lost 0 bases to trimming and J lost 11 bases, with 11 bases between them. CDR3 size: 12 residues. Here the CDR3 DNA reads TGCGCCAGCAGCTTGGTACAGGGTTTGGCTTTCTTT. Its translation: CASSLVQGLAFF.

The chain employs TRBV5-4 and TRBJ2-2; D unresolved. V lost 1 base and J lost 1, with 8 bases in between. This CDR3 comprises 15 residues. CDR1 is SGHNT and CDR2 is YYREEE in the germline V gene (reference sequence). Here the CDR3 DNA reads TGTGCCAGCAGCTTGTTAGGCGAGAACACCGGGGAGCTGTTTTTT. Translating gives CASSLLGENTGELFF.

A note on this clone: This sample also contains other DNA sequences that code for the same CDR3. This chain connects TRBV11-3 to TRBJ2-7; D unresolved. Germline V gives CDR1 SGHNT, CDR2 YENEEA. V dropped 1 base and J dropped 2 bases, with 6 bases sitting between them. The CDR3 runs 13 residues. This CDR3 reads CASSLGPTYEQYF. The CDR3 bases are TGTGCCAGCAGCTTAGGCCCGACCTACGAGCAGTACTTC.

Written as DNA, the CDR3 is TGTGCCAGCAGGTCGGTGGGGCCAGATACGCAGTATTTT. This translates into CASRSVGPDTQYF. The V and J genes are TRBV12-3 or TRBV12-4 and TRBJ2-3; perhaps TRBD1 as D (5 bases). The V end lost 6 bases, the J end lost 4 bases, and 11 bases lay between the germline ends. CDR3 length: 13 amino acids.

This rearrangement joins TRBV2 to TRBJ1-2, with D tentatively TRBD1 (5 bases). In germline, CDR1 is SNHLY, CDR2 FYNNEI. The CDR3 has 12 residues. Trimming shortened V by 9 bases and J by 4 bases, and 12 bases separated the two germline ends. The chain's CDR3 is CARLGVGYGYTF. DNA of the CDR3: TGTGCCAGATTAGGGGTGGGCTATGGCTACACCTTC.